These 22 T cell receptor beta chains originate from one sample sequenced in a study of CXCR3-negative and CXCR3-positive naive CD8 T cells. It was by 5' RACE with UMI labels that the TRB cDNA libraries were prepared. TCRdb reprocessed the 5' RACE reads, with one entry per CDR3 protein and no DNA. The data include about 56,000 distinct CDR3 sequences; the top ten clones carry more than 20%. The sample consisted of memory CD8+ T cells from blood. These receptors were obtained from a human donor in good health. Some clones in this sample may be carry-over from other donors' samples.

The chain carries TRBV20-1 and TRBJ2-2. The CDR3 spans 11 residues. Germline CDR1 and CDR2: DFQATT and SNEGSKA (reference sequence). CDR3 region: CSARNTGELVF.

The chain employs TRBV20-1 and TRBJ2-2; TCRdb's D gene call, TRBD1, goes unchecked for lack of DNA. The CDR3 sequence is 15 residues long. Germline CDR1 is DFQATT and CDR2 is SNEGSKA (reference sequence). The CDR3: CSARDTGTVGGELFF.

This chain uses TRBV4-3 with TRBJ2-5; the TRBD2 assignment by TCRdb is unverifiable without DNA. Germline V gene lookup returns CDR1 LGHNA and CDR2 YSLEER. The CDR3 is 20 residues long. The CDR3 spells CASSQDSSTYRDIRGETQYF.

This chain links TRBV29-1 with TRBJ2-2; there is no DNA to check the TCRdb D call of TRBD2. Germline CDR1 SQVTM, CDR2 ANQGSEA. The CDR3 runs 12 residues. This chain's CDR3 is CSVDWTTGELFF.

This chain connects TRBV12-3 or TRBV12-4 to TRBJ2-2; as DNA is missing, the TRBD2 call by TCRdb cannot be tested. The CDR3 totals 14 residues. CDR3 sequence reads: CASSLTRHTGELFF.

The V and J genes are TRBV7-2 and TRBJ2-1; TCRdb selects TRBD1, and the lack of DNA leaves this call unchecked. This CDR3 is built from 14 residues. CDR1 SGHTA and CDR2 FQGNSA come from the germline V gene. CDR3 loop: CASSYGTGNNEQFF.

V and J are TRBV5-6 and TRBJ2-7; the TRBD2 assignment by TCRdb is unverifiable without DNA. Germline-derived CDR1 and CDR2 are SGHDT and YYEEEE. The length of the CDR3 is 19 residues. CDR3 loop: CASSSPFGGAGESSYEQYF. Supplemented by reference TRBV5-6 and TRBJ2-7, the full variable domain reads DAGVTQSPTHLIKTRGQQVTLRCSPKSGHDTVSWYQQALGQGPQFIFQYYEEEERQRGNFPDRFSGHQFPNYSSELNVNALLLGDSALYLCASSSPFGGAGESSYEQYFGPGTRLTVT.

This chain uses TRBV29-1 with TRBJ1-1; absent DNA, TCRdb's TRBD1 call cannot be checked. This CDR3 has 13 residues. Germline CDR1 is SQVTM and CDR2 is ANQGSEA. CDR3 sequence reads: CSVLEGTGTEAFF. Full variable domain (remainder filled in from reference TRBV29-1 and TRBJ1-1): SAVISQKPSRDICQRGTSLTIQCQVDSQVTMMFWYRQQPGQSLTLIATANQGSEATYESGFVIDKFPISRPNLTFSTLTVSNMSPEDSSIYLCSVLEGTGTEAFFGQGTRLTVV.

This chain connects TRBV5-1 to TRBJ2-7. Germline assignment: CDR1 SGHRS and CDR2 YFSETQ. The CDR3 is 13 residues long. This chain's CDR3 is CASTSSVSYEQYF.

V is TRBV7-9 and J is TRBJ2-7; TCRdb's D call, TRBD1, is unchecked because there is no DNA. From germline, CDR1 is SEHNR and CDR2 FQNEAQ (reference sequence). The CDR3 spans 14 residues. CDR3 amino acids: CASSSQEKSYEQYF.

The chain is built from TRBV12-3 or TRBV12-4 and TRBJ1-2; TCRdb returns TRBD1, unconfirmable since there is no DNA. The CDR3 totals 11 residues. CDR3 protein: CASKSGSGYTF.

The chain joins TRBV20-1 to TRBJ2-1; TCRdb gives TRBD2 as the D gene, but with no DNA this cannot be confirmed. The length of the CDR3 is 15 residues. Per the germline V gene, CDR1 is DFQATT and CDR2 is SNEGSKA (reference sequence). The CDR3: CSASGTSGNYNEQFF.

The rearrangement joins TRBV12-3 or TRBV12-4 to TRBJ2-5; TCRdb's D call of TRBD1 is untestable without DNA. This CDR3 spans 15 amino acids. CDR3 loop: CASSLDPVREETQYF.

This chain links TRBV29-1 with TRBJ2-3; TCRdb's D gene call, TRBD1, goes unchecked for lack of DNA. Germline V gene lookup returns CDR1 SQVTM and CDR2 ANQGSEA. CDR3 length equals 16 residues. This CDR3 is CSVEDLHRDSTDTQYF.

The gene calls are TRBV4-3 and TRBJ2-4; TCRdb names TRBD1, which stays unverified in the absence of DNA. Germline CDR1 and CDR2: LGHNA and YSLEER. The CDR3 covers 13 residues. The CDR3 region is CASSKGGKNIQYF.

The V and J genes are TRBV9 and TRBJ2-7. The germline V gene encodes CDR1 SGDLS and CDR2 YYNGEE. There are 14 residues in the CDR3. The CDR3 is CASSVDYTSYEQYF.

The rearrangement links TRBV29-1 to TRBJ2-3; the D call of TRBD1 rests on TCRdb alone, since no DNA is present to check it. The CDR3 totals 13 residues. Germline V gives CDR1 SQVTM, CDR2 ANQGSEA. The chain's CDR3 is CSVYRGLTDTQYF.

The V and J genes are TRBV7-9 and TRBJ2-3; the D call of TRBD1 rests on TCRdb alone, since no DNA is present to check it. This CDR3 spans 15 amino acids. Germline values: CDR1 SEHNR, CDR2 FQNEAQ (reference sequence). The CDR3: CASSFGRTHTDTQYF.

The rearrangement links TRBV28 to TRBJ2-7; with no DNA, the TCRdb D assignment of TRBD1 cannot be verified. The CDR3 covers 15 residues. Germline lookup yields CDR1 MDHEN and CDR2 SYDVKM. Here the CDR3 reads CASSFRGTFSYEQYF.

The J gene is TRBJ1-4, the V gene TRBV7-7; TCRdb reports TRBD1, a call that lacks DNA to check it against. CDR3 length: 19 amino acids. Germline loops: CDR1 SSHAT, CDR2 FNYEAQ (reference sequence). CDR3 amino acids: CASSLAGTGESATNEKLFF. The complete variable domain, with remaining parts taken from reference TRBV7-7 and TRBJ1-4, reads GAGVSQSPRYKVTKRGQDVTLRCDPISSHATLYWYQQALGQGPEFLTYFNYEAQPDKSGLPSDRFSAERPEGSISTLTIQRTEQRDSAMYRCASSLAGTGESATNEKLFFGSGTQLSVL.

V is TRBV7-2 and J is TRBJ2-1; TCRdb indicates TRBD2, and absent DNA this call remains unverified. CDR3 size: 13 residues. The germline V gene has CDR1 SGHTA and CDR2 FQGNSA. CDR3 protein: CASSLVSGDEQFF.

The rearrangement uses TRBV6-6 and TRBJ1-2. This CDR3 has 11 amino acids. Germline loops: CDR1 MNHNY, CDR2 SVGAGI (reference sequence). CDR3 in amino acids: CASRTNYGYTF.